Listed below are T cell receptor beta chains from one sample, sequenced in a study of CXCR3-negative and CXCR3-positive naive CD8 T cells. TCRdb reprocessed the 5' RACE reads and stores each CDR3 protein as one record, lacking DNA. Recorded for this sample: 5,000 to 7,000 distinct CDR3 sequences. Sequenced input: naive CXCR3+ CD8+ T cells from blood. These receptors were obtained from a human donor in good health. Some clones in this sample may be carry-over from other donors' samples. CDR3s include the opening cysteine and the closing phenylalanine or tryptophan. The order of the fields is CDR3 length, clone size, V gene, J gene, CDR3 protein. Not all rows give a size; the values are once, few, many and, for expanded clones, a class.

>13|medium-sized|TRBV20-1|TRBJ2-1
CSARDLAGGEQFF
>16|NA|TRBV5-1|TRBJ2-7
CASSSFAWTGDEEQYF
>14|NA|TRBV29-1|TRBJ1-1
CSVYGTEKNTEAFF
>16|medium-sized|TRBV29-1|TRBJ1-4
CSVETGTGVPNEKLFF
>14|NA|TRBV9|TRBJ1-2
CASSVDSGADGYTF
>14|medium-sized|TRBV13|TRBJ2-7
CASSLELAGDEQYF
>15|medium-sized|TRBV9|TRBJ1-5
CASSVSQGSNQPQHF
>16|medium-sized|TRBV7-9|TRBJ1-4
CASSIKDTGYDEKLFF
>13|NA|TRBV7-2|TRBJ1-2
CASRTGTDQFYTF
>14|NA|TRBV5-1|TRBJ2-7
CASSTVTASYEQYF
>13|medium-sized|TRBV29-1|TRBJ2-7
CSVNLQGSYEQYF
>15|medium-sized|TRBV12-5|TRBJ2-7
CASGFEAGALNEQYF
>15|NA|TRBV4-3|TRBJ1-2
CASSQGQDAVDGYTF
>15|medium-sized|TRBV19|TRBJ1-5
CASSIARQLNQPQHF
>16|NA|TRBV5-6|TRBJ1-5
CASSLRDRASNQPQHF
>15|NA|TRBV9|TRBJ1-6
CASSVEGERGSPLHF
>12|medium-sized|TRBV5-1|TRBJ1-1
CASRSRGPEAFF
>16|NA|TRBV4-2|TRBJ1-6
CASSLQDRGLDSPLHF
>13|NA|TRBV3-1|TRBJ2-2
CASSQVNTGELFF
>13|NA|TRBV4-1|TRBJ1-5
CASSQGGGQPQHF
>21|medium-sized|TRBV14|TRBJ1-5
CASSQHFPGQGYFYSNQPQHF
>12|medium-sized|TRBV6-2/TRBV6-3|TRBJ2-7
CASQSGAYEQYF
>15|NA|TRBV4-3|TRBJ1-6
CASSQGGGADSPLHF
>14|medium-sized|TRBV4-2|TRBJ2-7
CASSQPGVSYEQYF
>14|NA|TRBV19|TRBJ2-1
CASSPALGYNEQFF
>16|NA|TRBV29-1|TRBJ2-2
CSANNPEVPNTGELFF
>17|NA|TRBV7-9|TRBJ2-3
CASSSGTSGTGWDTQYF
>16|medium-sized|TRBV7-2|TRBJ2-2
CASSLNGGHITGELFF
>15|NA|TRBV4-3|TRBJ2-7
CASSAGRGRSYGQYF
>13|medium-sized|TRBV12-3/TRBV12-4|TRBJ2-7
CASSFGSSYEQYF
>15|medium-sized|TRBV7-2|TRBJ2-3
CASSLGYHSADTQYF
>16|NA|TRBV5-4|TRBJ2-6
CASSSDRDSGANVLTF
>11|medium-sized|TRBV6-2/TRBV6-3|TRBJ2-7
CASSQEYEQYF
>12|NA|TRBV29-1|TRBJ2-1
CSFGALTDEQFF
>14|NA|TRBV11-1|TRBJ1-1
CASSSPGGGTEAFF
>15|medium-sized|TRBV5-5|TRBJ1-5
CASSFVWTSNQPQHF
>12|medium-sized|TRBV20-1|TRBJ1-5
CSASDSNQPQHF
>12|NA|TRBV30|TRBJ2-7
CAWIDRDYEQYF
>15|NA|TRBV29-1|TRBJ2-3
CSVEERGRTTDTQYF
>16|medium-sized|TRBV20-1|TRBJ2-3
CSARDGTGKFSDTQYF
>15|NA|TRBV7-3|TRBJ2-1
CASSSRTSSYNEQFF
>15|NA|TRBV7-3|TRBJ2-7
CASSLAGEGSSEQYF
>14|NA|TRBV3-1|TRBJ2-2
CASRVASIDGELFF
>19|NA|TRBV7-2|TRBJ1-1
CASSLRGGSLPAMNTEAFF
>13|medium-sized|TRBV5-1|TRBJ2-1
CASSIRDNNEQFF
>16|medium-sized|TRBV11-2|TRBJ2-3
CASSQDYPFTTDTQYF
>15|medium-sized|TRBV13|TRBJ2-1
CASSSGKSPYNEQFF
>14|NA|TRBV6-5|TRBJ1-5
CASSPTGDNQPQHF
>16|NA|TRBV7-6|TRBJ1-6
CASSLYRDRRNSPLHF
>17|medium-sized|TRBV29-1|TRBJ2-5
CSVEVLAGGQNQETQYF
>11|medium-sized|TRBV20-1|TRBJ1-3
CSIFWGNTIYF
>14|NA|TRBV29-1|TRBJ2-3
CSVAGTSGTDTQYF